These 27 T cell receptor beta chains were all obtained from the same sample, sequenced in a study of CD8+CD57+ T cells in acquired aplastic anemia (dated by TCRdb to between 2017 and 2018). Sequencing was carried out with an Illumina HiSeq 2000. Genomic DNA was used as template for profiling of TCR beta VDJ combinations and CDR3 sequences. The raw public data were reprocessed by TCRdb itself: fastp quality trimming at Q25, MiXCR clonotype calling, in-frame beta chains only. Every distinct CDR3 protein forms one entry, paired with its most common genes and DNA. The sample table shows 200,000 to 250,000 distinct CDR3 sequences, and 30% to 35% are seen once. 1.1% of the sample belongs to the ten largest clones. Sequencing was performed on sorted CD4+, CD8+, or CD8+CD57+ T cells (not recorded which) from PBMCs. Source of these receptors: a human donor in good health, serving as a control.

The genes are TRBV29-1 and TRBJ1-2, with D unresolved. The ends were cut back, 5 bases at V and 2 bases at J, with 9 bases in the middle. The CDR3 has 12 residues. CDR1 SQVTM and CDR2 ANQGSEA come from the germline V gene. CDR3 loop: CSVYGPNYGYTF. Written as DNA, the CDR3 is TGCAGCGTTTACGGACCGAACTATGGCTACACCTTC.

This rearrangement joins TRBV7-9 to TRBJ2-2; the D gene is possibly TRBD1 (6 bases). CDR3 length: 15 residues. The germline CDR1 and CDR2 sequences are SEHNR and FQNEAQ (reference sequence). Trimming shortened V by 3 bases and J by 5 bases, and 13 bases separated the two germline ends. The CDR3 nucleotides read TGTGCCAGCAGCTTTGACAGGATAAAAACCGGGGAGCTGTTTTTT. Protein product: CASSFDRIKTGELFF.

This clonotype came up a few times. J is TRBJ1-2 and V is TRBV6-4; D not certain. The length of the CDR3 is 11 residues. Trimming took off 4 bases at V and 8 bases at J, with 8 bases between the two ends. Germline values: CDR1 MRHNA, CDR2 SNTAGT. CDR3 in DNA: TGTGCCAGCAGTGCCACCGGGGGCTACACCTTC. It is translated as CASSATGGYTF.

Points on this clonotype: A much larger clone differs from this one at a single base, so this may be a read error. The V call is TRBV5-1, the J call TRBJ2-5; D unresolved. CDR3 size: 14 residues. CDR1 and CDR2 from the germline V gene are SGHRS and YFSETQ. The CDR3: CASSLVLVQGTQYF. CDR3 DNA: TGCGCCAGCAGCTTGGTTTTAGTCCAAGGGACCCAGTACTTC. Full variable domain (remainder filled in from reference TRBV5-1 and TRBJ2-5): KAGVTQTPRYLIKTRGQQVTLSCSPISGHRSVSWYQQTPGQGLQFLFEYFSETQRNKGNFPGRFSGRQFSNSRSEMNVSTLELGDSALYLCASSLVLVQGTQYFGPGTRLLVL.

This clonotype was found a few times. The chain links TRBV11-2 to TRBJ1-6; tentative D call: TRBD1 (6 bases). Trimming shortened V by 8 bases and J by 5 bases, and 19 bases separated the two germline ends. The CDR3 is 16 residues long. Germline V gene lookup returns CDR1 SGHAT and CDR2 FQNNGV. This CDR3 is CASSPLGGQNNSPLHF. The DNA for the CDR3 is TGTGCCAGCTCCCCGCTCGGAGGACAGAATAATTCACCCCTCCACTTT.

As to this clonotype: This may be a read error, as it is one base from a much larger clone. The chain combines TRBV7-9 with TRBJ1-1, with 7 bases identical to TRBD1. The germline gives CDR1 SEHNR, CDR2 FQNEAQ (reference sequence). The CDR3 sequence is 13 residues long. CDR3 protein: CASTQTGIFSALF. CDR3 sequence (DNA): TGTGCCAGTACCCAGACAGGGATCTTCTCAGCTCTCTTT.

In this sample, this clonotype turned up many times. CDR3 DNA sequence: TGTGCCAGCAGCTCCGGACTAGCGCCAAACAGGGATTACACAGATACGCAGTATTTT. Residues: CASSSGLAPNRDYTDTQYF. This chain connects TRBV7-6 to TRBJ2-3, with 9 positions matching TRBD2. The trim removed 4 bases at V and 2 bases at J, leaving 16 bases unmatched. CDR1 and CDR2 from the germline V gene are SGHVS and FNYEAQ. This CDR3 region has 19 residues.

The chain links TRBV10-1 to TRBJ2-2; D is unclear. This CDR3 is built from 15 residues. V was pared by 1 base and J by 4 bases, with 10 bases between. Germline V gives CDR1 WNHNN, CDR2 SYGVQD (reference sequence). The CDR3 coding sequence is TGCGCCAGCAGTGAGTGGCCGGGCTCCACCGGGGAGCTGTTTTTT. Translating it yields CASSEWPGSTGELFF.

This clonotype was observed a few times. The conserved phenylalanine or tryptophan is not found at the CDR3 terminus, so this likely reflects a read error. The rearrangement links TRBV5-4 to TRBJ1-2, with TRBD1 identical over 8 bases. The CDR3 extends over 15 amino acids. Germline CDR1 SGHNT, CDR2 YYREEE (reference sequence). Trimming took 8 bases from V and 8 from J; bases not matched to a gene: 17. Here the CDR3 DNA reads TGTGCCAGTTACCAGGGGGCGCAATCGTTCCGGGGCTACACCCTC. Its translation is CASYQGAQSFRGYTL.

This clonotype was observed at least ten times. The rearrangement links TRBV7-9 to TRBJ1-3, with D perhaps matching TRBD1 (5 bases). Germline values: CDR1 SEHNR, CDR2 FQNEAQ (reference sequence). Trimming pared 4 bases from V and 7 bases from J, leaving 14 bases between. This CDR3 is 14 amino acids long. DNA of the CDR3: TGTGCCAGCAGCTCCGACAGCCGTCGGAACACCATATATTTT. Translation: CASSSDSRRNTIYF.

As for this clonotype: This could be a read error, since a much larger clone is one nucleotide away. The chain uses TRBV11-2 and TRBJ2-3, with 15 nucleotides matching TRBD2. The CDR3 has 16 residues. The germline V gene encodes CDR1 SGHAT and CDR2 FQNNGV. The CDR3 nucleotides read TGTGCCAGCAGCCCGGGACTAGCGGGAGGAGCAGATACGCAGTGTTTT. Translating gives CASSPGLAGGADTQCF.

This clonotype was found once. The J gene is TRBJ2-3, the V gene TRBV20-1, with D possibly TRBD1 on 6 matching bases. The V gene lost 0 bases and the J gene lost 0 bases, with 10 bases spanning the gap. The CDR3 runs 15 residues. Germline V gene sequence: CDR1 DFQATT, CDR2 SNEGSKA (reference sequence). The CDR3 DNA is TGCAGTGCTAGAGATCCCAGGGGTAGCACAGATACGCAGTATTTT. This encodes CSARDPRGSTDTQYF.

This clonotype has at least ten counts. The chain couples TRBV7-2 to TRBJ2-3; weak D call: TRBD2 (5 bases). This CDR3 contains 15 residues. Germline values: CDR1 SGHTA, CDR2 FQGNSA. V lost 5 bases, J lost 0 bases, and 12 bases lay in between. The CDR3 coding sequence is TGTGCCAGCAGCCCGCCAGCGGTTAGCACAGATACGCAGTATTTT. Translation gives CASSPPAVSTDTQYF.

CDR3 amino acids: CASSQTPLASPTDTQYF. Written as DNA, the CDR3 is TGTGCCAGCAGCCAGACACCACTAGCGAGCCCCACAGATACGCAGTATTTT. The chain is built from TRBV7-8 and TRBJ2-3; 7 bases agree with TRBD2. V lost 5 bases, J lost 2 bases, and 13 bases stayed unmatched. This CDR3 comprises 17 residues. Germline loops: CDR1 SGHVS, CDR2 FQNEAQ.

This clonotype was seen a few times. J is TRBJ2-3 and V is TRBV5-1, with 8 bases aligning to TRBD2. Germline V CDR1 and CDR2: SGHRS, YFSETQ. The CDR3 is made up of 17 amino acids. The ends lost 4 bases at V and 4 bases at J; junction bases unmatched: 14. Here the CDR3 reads CASSPAPGGRFSDTQYF. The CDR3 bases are TGCGCCAGCAGCCCCGCTCCGGGAGGGCGGTTTTCAGATACGCAGTATTTT.

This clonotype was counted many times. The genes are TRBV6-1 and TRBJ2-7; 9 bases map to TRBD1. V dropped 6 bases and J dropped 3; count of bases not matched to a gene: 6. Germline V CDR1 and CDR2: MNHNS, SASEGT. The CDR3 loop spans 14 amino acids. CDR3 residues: CASSITGGLYEQYF. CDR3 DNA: TGTGCCAGCAGCATAACAGGGGGCCTCTACGAGCAGTACTTC.

The CDR3 DNA sequence: TGTGCCAGCAGTGAAAGCGGCAGACCCCAAGAGACCCAGTACTTC. It encodes CASSESGRPQETQYF. The chain combines TRBV25-1 with TRBJ2-5, with D tentatively TRBD2 (5 bases). CDR1 and CDR2 (germline): MGHDK, SYGVNS. The V end lost 2 bases, the J end lost 1 base, and 11 bases lay between the germline ends. The CDR3 consists of 15 residues.

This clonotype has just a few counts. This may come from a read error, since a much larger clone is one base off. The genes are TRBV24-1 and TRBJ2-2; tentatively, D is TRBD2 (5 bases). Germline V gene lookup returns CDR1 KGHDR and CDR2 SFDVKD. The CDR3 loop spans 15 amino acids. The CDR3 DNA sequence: TGTGCCACCAGTGGGAGCTTCCGGGGAACCGGGGAGCTGCTTTTT. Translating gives CATSGSFRGTGELLF.

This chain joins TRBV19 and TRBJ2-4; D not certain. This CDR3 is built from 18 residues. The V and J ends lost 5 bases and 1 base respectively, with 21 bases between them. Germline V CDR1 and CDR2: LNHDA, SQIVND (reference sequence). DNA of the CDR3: TGTGCCAGTAGTCCTCCGTGGTGGGGTATCAGGGCCAAAAACATTCAGTACTTC. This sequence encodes CASSPPWWGIRAKNIQYF.

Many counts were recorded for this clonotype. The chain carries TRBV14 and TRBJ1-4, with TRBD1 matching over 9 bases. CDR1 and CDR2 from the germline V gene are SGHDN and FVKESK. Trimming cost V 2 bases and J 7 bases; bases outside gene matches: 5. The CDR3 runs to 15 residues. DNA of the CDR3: TGTGCCAGCAGCCAAATGGACAGGGGTACTGAAAAACTGTTTTTT. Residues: CASSQMDRGTEKLFF.

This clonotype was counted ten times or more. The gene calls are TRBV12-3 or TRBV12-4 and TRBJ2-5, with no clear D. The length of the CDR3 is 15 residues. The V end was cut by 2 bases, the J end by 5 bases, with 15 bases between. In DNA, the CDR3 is TGTGCCAGCAGTTTAAGTGCCGCCCTGTCGGAGACCCAGTACTTC. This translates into CASSLSAALSETQYF.

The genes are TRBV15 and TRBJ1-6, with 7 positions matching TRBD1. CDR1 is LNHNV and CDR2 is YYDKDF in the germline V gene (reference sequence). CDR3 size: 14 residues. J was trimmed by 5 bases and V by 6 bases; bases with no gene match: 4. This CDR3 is CATREDRNNSPLHF. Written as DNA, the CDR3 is TGTGCCACCAGGGAGGACAGGAATAATTCACCCCTCCACTTT.

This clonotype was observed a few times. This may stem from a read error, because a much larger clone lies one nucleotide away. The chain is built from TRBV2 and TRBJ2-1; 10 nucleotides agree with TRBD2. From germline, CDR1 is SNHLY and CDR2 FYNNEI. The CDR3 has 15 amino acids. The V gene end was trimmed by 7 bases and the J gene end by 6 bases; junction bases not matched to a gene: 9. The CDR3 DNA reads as TGTGCCAGCACCCGCCTAGCGGGAGTGATCAATGAGCAGTTCTTC. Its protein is CASTRLAGVINEQFF.

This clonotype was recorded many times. CDR3 loop: CASSPRQGRYEQYF. The CDR3 region has the DNA TGTGCCAGCAGCCCTCGACAGGGGAGGTACGAGCAGTACTTC. The V gene is TRBV7-8, the J gene TRBJ2-7, with 8 nucleotides matching TRBD1. The germline gives CDR1 SGHVS, CDR2 FQNEAQ. The CDR3 is 14 amino acids. The V and J ends lost 5 bases and 4 bases, in that order; junction bases with no gene match: 7.

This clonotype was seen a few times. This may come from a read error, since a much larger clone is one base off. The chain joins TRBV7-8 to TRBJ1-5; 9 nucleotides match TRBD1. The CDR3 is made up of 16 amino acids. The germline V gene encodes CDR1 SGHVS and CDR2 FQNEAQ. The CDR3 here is CAGSRTGTGIDQPQHF. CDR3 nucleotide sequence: TGTGCCGGCAGCCGCACGGGGACAGGGATCGATCAGCCCCAGCATTTT.

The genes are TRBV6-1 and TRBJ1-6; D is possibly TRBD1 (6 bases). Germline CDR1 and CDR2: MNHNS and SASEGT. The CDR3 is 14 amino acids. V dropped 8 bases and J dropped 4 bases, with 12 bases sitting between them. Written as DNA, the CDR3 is TGTGCCAGCCGGGGGCTTGAATATAATTCACCCCTCCACTTT. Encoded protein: CASRGLEYNSPLHF.

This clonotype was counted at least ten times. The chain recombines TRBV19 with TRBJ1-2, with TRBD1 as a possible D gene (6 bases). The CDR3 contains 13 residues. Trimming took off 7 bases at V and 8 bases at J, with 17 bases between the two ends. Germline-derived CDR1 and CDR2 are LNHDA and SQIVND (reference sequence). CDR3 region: CASTLDSGRGYTF. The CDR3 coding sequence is TGTGCCAGTACCCTGGACAGTGGGAGAGGCTACACCTTC. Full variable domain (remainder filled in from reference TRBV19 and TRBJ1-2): DGGITQSPKYLFRKEGQNVTLSCEQNLNHDAMYWYRQDPGQGLRLIYYSQIVNDFQKGDIAEGYSVSREKKESFPLTVTSAQKNPTAFYLCASTLDSGRGYTFGSGTRLTVV.